A selection of T cell receptor beta chains follows, all from one sample in a study of cytomegalovirus exposure and HLA in healthy donors. Generated by immunoSEQ multiplex PCR, the TCRdb table keeps only in-frame clones and is missing some. The sample has 120,000 or so clones. The specimen was PBMCs. All receptors derive from a man younger than 35 in good health and CMV-seronegative. Both conserved end residues are part of each CDR3. D genes are given only for firm matches.

>TRBV9|-|TRBJ1-2
CASSVGPGEGYTF
TGTGCCAGCAGCGTAGGCCCAGGGGAAGGCTACACCTTC
>TRBV7-8|TRBD1|TRBJ1-2
CASSMEGTAGGNGYTF
TGTGCCAGCAGCATGGAGGGGACAGCCGGCGGTAATGGCTACACCTTC
>TRBV6-5|TRBD1|TRBJ2-7
CVPGQSSYEQYF
TGTGTACCGGGACAGTCGTCCTACGAGCAGTACTTC
>TRBV27|-|TRBJ2-7
CASTPPGATYEQYF
TGTGCCAGCACTCCACCTGGGGCTACCTACGAGCAGTACTTC
>TRBV25-1|-|TRBJ1-1
CASILDREGSEAFF
-
>TRBV19|-|TRBJ1-1
CASSIVPGGVTEAFF
TGTGCCAGTAGTATAGTTCCGGGGGGGGTCACTGAAGCTTTCTTT
>TRBV18|-|TRBJ1-2
CASSPRNRVEGYTF
TGTGCCAGCTCACCACGGAACAGGGTGGAAGGCTACACCTTC
>TRBV7-6|-|TRBJ1-1
CASSLAALNTEAFF
TGTGCCAGCAGCTTAGCGGCATTGAACACTGAAGCTTTCTTT
>TRBV19|-|TRBJ1-1
CASSIRTALNTEAFF
TGTGCCAGTAGTATTAGGACAGCGCTGAACACTGAAGCTTTCTTT
>TRBV25-1|-|TRBJ1-2
CASSASYGYTF
TGTGCCAGCAGTGCCTCCTATGGCTACACCTTC
>TRBV2|TRBD2|TRBJ2-2
CASRKKTSGGTGELFF
TGTGCCAGCAGGAAAAAGACTAGCGGGGGCACCGGGGAGCTGTTTTTT
>TRBV6-6|-|TRBJ2-7
CASSERKLNLYEQYF
TGTGCCAGCAGTGAGAGGAAGCTAAACCTCTACGAGCAGTACTTC
>TRBV7-9|-|TRBJ1-1
CASSPLQDSTNTEAFF
TGTGCCAGCAGCCCCCTCCAGGACAGTACTAACACTGAAGCTTTCTTT
>TRBV19|-|TRBJ1-4
CASSIAGATNEKLFF
TGTGCCAGTAGTATAGCAGGTGCAACTAATGAAAAACTGTTTTTT
>TRBV20-1|-|TRBJ2-1
CSAYKGNEQFF
TGCAGTGCTTATAAGGGGAATGAGCAGTTCTTC
>TRBV6-5|-|TRBJ1-1
CASSYSPVSLQKAFF
TGTGCCAGCAGTTACTCGCCAGTCAGCCTACAGAAAGCTTTCTTT
>TRBV7-9|TRBD1|TRBJ2-7
CASSLAGTEGEQYF
TGTGCCAGCAGCTTAGCGGGGACAGAAGGAGAGCAGTACTTC
>TRBV25-1|-|TRBJ2-7
CASSESGYEQYF
TGTGCCAGCAGTGAGTCAGGCTACGAGCAGTACTTC
>TRBV19|TRBD1|TRBJ1-1
CASSRLTGDSNEAFF
TGTGCCAGTAGTAGGTTAACAGGGGACTCAAATGAAGCTTTCTTT
>TRBV6-1|TRBD1|TRBJ1-1
CASRVRQGWAFF
TGTGCCAGCAGAGTGCGACAGGGGTGGGCTTTCTTT
>TRBV11-2|-|TRBJ1-1
CASSERREKNTEAFF
TGTGCCAGCAGCGAACGAAGGGAGAAGAACACTGAAGCTTTCTTT
>TRBV2|TRBD1|TRBJ1-1
CASRDRALTEAFF
TGTGCCAGCAGGGACAGGGCCTTAACTGAAGCTTTCTTT
>TRBV2|-|TRBJ2-5
CASTAGFGRDQETQYF
TGTGCCAGCACCGCAGGTTTCGGACGGGATCAAGAGACCCAGTACTTC
>TRBV6-5|TRBD1|TRBJ2-7
CASSYPGGHEQYF
TGTGCCAGCAGTTACCCAGGGGGCCACGAGCAGTACTTC
>TRBV29-1|-|TRBJ1-2
CSVEERGGEMRYTF
TGCAGCGTTGAAGAAAGGGGGGGGGAGATGCGCTACACCTTC
>TRBV19|-|TRBJ2-5
CASSIMGRPQETQYF
TGTGCCAGTAGTATAATGGGGAGGCCTCAAGAGACCCAGTACTTC
>TRBV11-3|TRBD1|TRBJ2-5
CASSPGTGKETQYF
TGTGCCAGCAGCCCCGGGACAGGGAAAGAGACCCAGTACTTC
>TRBV6-5|-|TRBJ2-5
CASSYLPGDETQYF
TGTGCCAGCAGTTATTTACCGGGTGACGAGACCCAGTACTTC
>TRBV7-2|-|TRBJ1-2
CASSLRVGENSGYTF
TGTGCCAGCAGCCTCCGTGTCGGGGAGAACTCCGGCTACACCTTC